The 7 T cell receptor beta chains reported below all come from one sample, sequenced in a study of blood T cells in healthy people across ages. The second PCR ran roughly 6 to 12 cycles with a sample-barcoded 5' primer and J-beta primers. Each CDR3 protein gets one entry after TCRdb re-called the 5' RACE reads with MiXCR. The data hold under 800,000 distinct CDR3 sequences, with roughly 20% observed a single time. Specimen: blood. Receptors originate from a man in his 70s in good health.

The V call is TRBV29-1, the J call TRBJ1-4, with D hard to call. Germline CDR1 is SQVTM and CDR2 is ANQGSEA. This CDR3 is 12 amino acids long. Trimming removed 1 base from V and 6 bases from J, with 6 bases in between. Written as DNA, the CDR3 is TGCAGCGTTGAAGGCGGGGATGAAAAACTGTTTTTT. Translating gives CSVEGGDEKLFF.

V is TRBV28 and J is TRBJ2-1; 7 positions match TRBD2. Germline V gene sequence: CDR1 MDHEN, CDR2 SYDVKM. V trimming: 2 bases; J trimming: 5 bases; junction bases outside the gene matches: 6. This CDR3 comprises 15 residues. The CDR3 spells CASSLAGARNNEQFF. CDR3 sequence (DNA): TGTGCCAGCAGTTTAGCGGGAGCTAGAAACAATGAGCAGTTCTTC.

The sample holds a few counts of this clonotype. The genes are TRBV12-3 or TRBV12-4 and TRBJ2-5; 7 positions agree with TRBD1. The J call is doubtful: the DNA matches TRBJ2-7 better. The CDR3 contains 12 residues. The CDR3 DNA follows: TGTGCCAGCAGTTTCAGGGGGATCGAGCAGTACTTC. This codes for CASSFRGIEQYF.

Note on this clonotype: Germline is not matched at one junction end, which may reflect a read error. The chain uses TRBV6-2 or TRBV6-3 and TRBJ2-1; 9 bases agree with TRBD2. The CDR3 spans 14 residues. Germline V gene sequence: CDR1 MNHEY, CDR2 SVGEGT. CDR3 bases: TGTGTCAGCAGGGCGAGCGGGAGGTACAATGAGCAGTTCTTC. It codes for CVSRASGRYNEQFF.

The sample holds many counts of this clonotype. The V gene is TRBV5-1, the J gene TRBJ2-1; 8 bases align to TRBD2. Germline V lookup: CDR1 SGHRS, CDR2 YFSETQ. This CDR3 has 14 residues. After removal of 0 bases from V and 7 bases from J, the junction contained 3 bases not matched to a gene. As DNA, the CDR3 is TGCGCCAGCAGCTTGGGGGGGACTAGTAATGAGCAGTTCTTC. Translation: CASSLGGTSNEQFF.

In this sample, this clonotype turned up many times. CDR3 amino acids: CSVRQVEETQYF. The DNA for the CDR3 is TGCAGCGTAAGGCAGGTGGAAGAGACCCAGTACTTC. The genes are TRBV29-1 and TRBJ2-5; D remains ambiguous. This CDR3 contains 12 residues. The germline gives CDR1 SQVTM, CDR2 ANQGSEA. The V and J ends lost 6 bases and 3 bases respectively, with 11 bases between them.

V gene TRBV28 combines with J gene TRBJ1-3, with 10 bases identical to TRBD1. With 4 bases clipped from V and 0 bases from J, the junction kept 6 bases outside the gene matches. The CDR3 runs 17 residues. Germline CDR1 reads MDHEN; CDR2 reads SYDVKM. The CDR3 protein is CASSSPGQGLSGNTIYF. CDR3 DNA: TGTGCCAGCAGTTCGCCGGGACAGGGGCTCTCTGGAAACACCATATATTTT.